Listed below are T cell receptor beta chains from one sample, sequenced in a study of cytomegalovirus exposure and HLA in healthy donors. Clones were read by immunoSEQ multiplex PCR, and TCRdb kept only the in-frame ones, dropping some. Of about 180,000 clones in the sample, around 74% were seen once. The sequencing input was PBMCs. The receptors come from a male donor in good health and CMV-seronegative. The CDR3 runs from the conserved cysteine through the conserved F or W. Fields, in order: D gene, V gene, J gene, clone size, CDR3 DNA, CDR3 protein. D genes are given only for firm matches. Only some rows state a clone size, as once, few, many or a class for expanded clones.

>TRBD2|TRBV19|TRBJ2-7|-
TGTGCCAGTAGTATAGGGATCGCGGGAGCCTACGAGCAGTACTTC
CASSIGIAGAYEQYF
>TRBD2|TRBV19|TRBJ2-1|-
TGTGCCAGTAGCAGGACTAGCGGGGGGGCGGGTGGCTCCTACAATGAGCAGTTCTTC
CASSRTSGGAGGSYNEQFF
>-|TRBV6-5|TRBJ1-2|-
TGTGCCAGCAGTCCCGGGGAGCGGCGGAACTATGGCTACACCTTC
CASSPGERRNYGYTF
>-|TRBV6-5|TRBJ1-4|-
TGTGCCAGCAGTGATGGACAGTCGGAAAAACTGTTTTTT
CASSDGQSEKLFF
>TRBD2|TRBV30|TRBJ2-5|few
TGTGCCTGGAGTGAACCCTGGACTAGCGGTTACCAAGAGACCCAGTACTTC
CAWSEPWTSGYQETQYF
>TRBD2|TRBV5-1|TRBJ2-3|-
TGCGCCAGCAGACCGGGACTAGCGGGCACAGATACGCAGTATTTT
CASRPGLAGTDTQYF
>TRBD2|TRBV4-2|TRBJ2-7|-
TGTGCCAGCAGCCAAGAAAGGACTAGCGGCTACGAGCAGTACTTC
CASSQERTSGYEQYF
>TRBD1|TRBV6-5|TRBJ1-3|-
TGTGCCAGCAGGCCAGGGGGAGGAAACACCATATATTTT
CASRPGGGNTIYF
>TRBD2|TRBV6-5|TRBJ2-5|-
TGTGCCAGCAGTAGTGGACTAGCGGGAGTTGAGACCCAGTACTTC
CASSSGLAGVETQYF
>-|TRBV4-3|TRBJ2-3|-
TGCGCCAGCAGCCAAGAACTCGGAACAGAGGAGGTCAGGACAGATACGCAGTATTTT
CASSQELGTEEVRTDTQYF
>-|TRBV6-1|TRBJ2-2|-
TGTGCCAGCAGTGACGGTAACACCGGGGAGCTGTTTTTT
CASSDGNTGELFF
>TRBD1|TRBV19|TRBJ1-2|-
TGTGCCAGTAGTCCGGACAGGGGGAATGGCTACACCTTC
CASSPDRGNGYTF
>-|TRBV15|TRBJ1-3|-
TGTGCCACCAGCAGAGACAGCTCTGGAAACACCATATATTTT
CATSRDSSGNTIYF
>-|TRBV2|TRBJ2-7|-
TGTGCCAGCAGTTATACCTACGAGCAGTACTTC
CASSYTYEQYF
>-|TRBV23-1|TRBJ1-6|-
TGCGCCAGCAGTCTCCGAAAAGTCCGGGGTTCACCCCTCCACTTT
CASSLRKVRGSPLHF
>TRBD1|TRBV19|TRBJ1-5|-
TGTGCCAGTAGTTTGGGAACAGGGGCTCAGCCCCAGCATTTT
CASSLGTGAQPQHF
>-|TRBV28|TRBJ1-1|-
TGTGCCAGCAATTTACCCCGTCTGGCGGGGAAAGCTTTCTTT
CASNLPRLAGKAFF
>TRBD1|TRBV6-1|TRBJ2-7|-
TGTGCCAGCAGTGAAACCTCGACAGGGATATACGAGCAGTACTTC
CASSETSTGIYEQYF
>TRBD2|TRBV18|TRBJ2-1|-
TGTGCCAGCTCACCACCGATAGCGGGAGAAGCCAATGAGCAGTTCTTC
CASSPPIAGEANEQFF
>-|TRBV18|TRBJ1-3|few
TGTGCCAGCTCACAAGGCGGGGCAACTGGAAACACCATATATTTT
CASSQGGATGNTIYF
>-|TRBV27|TRBJ2-1|-
TGTGCCAGCAGTTTACTTGAGAACTACAATGAGCAGTTCTTC
CASSLLENYNEQFF
>TRBD1|TRBV6-5|TRBJ2-3|once
TGTGCCAGCAGCCAGGGACAGGAGTACACAGATACGCAGTATTTT
CASSQGQEYTDTQYF
>TRBD2|TRBV10-3|TRBJ2-2|-
TGTGCCATCAGGGCCCTAGCGGACACCGGGGAGCTGTTTTTT
CAIRALADTGELFF
>TRBD2|TRBV9|TRBJ2-1|few
TGTGCCAGCAGCGTAGTCAGTAGCGGGGGGAACAATGAGCAGTTCTTC
CASSVVSSGGNNEQFF
>-|TRBV6-1|TRBJ1-1|-
TGTGCCAGCAGGTCGGTCAACACTGAAGCTTTCTTT
CASRSVNTEAFF
>-|TRBV30|TRBJ1-3|-
TGTGCCTGGGGCAGAAAAAACACCATATATTTT
CAWGRKNTIYF
>-|TRBV10-3|TRBJ2-2|-
TGTGCCATCAGTGACGTAGGGGCGAACACCGGGGAGCTGTTTTTT
CAISDVGANTGELFF
>-|TRBV9|TRBJ1-2|-
TGTGCCAGCAGCCTAGAGGGGCAGGGCGCTAACTATGGCTACACCTTC
CASSLEGQGANYGYTF
>TRBD2|TRBV28|TRBJ2-1|-
TGTGCCAGCAGCCTCTATAGCGGGAGTTCCTACAATGAGCAGTTCTTC
CASSLYSGSSYNEQFF